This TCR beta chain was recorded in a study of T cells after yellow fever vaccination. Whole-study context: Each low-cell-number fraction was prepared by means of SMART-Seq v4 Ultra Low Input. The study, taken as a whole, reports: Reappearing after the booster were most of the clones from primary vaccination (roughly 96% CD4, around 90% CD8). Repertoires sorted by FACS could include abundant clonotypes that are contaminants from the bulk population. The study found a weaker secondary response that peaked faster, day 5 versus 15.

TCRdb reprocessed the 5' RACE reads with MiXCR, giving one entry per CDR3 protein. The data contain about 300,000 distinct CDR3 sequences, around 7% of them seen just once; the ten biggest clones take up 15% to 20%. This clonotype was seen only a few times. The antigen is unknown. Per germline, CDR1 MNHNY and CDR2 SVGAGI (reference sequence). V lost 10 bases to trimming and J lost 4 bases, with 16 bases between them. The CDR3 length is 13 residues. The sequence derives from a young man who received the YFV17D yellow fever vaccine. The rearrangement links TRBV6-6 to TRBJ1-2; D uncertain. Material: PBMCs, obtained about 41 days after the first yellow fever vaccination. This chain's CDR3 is CANYGGPSYGYTF. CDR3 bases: TGTGCCAACTACGGAGGACCCTCCTATGGCTACACCTTC.